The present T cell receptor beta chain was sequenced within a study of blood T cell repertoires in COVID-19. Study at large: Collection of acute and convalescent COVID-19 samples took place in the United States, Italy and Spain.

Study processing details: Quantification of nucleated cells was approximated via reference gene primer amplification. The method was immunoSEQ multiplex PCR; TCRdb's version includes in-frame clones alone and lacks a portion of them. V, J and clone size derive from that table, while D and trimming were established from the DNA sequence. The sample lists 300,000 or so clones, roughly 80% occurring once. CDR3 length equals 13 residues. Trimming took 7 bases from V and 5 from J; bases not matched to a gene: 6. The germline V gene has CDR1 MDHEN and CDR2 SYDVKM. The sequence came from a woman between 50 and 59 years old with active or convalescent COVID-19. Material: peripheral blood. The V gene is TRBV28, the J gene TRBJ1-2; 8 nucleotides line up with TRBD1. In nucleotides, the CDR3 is TGTGCCAGCAATATCGGACAGGGATATGGCTACACCTTC. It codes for CASNIGQGYGYTF.